What follows are 20 T cell receptor beta chains derived from one specimen sequenced in a study of tumor and adjacent non-tumor tissue in lung cancer. This sample's RNA came from whole unsorted tissue. A modified ARM-PCR protocol with three rounds of nested PCR amplified TCRbeta. TCRdb ran MiXCR on the multiplex PCR reads and lists one entry per CDR3 protein. Of fewer than 85,000 distinct CDR3 sequences listed, 80% are singletons. Sequences were obtained from lung tumor tissue. These receptors originate from a woman aged 50 to 65 with non-small cell lung cancer.

Concerning this clonotype: One end of the junction does not line up with germline, which may come from a read error. The chain links TRBV28 to TRBJ2-6, with D perhaps TRBD1 or TRBD2 (6 bases each). The CDR3 spans 18 residues. In germline, CDR1 is MDHEN, CDR2 SYDVKM. The CDR3 is CASSVWRGAGSGTNILTF. CDR3 nucleotides: TGTGCCAGCAGTGTATGGAGGGGGGCCGGGTCTGGGACCAACATCCTGACTTTC. The entire variable domain, with the rest obtained from reference TRBV28 and TRBJ2-6, is as follows: DVKVTQSSRYLVKRTGEKVFLECVQDMDHENMFWYRQDPGLGLRLIYFSYDVKMKEKGDIPEGYSVSREKKERFSLILESASTNQTSMYLCASSVWRGAGSGTNILTFGAGSRLTVL.

The V call is TRBV6-1, the J call TRBJ2-7; tentatively, D is TRBD1 (6 bases). Germline CDR1 MNHNS, CDR2 SASEGT. V was cut by 5 bases and J by 4 bases, with 18 bases left in between. This CDR3 is built from 15 residues. CDR3 bases: TGTGCCAGCAGTCTGATTTGGGACACTCTTTACGAGCAGTACTTC. Translating it yields CASSLIWDTLYEQYF.

The chain carries TRBV20-1 and TRBJ2-2; unclear D gene. The CDR3 is made up of 16 amino acids. V gave up 6 bases and J gave up 7 bases, with 24 bases separating them. Looked up from germline, CDR1 is DFQATT and CDR2 is SNEGSKA (reference sequence). The CDR3 bases are TGCAGTGCCACACCGATTGGGATTCTCGGCGACGGGGAGCTGTTTTTT. Its translation is CSATPIGILGDGELFF.

This clonotype was counted many times. V gene TRBV28 combines with J gene TRBJ1-5; 8 bases agree with TRBD1. Trimming at V came to 8 bases and at J to 1 base, leaving 13 bases not matched to a gene. Germline CDR1 reads MDHEN; CDR2 reads SYDVKM. The CDR3 totals 17 residues. The CDR3 coding sequence is TGTGCCAGCCGATCCCCGCAGGGGGCTGAGAGCAATCAGCCCCAGCATTTT. As protein: CASRSPQGAESNQPQHF.

As concerns this clonotype: Since the CDR3 does not end with the conserved phenylalanine or tryptophan, this likely comes from a read error. This chain joins TRBV11-2 and TRBJ2-3, with 14 bases lining up with TRBD2. CDR1 and CDR2 from the germline V gene are SGHAT and FQNNGV. There are 17 residues in the CDR3. This CDR3 is CASSFYPGLAGADAQYY. DNA for the CDR3: TGTGCCAGCAGCTTTTACCCGGGACTAGCGGGAGCAGATGCGCAGTATTAT.

The table lists this clonotype with a few counts. This could be a read error, since a much larger clone is one nucleotide away. V gene TRBV4-3 combines with J gene TRBJ2-1; 9 bases are shared with TRBD2. The CDR3 is 16 amino acids. CDR1 LGHNA and CDR2 YSLEER come from the germline V gene. In DNA, the CDR3 is TGCGCCAGCAGCCAAGAGGCGGGAGGGTCCTACAAAGAGCAGTTCTTC. Translating it yields CASSQEAGGSYKEQFF.

V usage is TRBV6-2 or TRBV6-3 and J usage is TRBJ2-2; 9 bases are shared with TRBD2. V lost 5 bases, J lost 1 base, and 8 bases stayed unmatched. CDR1 is MNHEY and CDR2 is SVGEGT in the germline V gene. The CDR3 length is 17 residues. The CDR3 nucleotides are TGTGCCAGCAGTATGGGGACTAGCAGGCTGAACACCGGGGAGCTGTTTTTT. Protein product: CASSMGTSRLNTGELFF.

The chain uses TRBV20-1 and TRBJ2-7; TRBD2 is a possible D gene (6 bases). There are 16 residues in the CDR3. CDR1 and CDR2 from the germline V gene are DFQATT and SNEGSKA (reference sequence). The chain's CDR3 is CKARRFGARDGSEQYF. CDR3 in DNA: TGCAAAGCGAGGAGGTTTGGGGCCCGGGACGGGAGCGAGCAGTACTTC.

Details on this clonotype: Because it lacks the conserved phenylalanine or tryptophan at the end, this CDR3 is likely a read error. This chain connects TRBV28 to TRBJ2-7; perhaps TRBD2 as D (6 bases). Trimming pared 8 bases from V and 2 bases from J, leaving 13 bases between. The CDR3 is 13 residues long. CDR1 is MDHEN and CDR2 is SYDVKM in the germline V gene. CDR3 sequence reads: CASGPAGPYEQYL. In nucleotides, the CDR3 is TGTGCCAGCGGTCCAGCGGGCCCCTACGAGCAGTACCTC.

Remarks on this clonotype: Given a much more abundant clone one base away, this may be a read error. The chain has TRBV12-3 or TRBV12-4 and TRBJ2-6; tentatively, D is TRBD1 or TRBD2 (7 bases each). The CDR3 runs 15 residues. Here the CDR3 reads CTSRGGPPGANVLTF. The CDR3 region has the DNA TGTACCAGCAGGGGGGGACCCCCTGGGGCCAACGTCCTGACTTTC.

Comment on this clonotype: Germline is not matched at one junction end, which may reflect a read error. V is TRBV20-1 and J is TRBJ2-1; D not resolved. Germline CDR1 is DFQATT and CDR2 is SNEGSKA (reference sequence). The CDR3 spans 14 residues. The CDR3 region is CSPSLVAPYNEQIF. The DNA for the CDR3 is TGCAGCCCGTCGCTAGTGGCGCCCTACAATGAGCAGATCTTC.

As for this clonotype: The junction does not match germline at one end; this may be a read error. The chain uses TRBV6-1 and TRBJ2-1; 10 bases are shared with TRBD2. CDR1 and CDR2 from the germline V gene are MNHNS and SASEGT. The CDR3 is 15 residues long. The CDR3 DNA is TGTGTCAGCAGTAATCGACTAGCGGGTACGGTTATGCAGTTCTTC. This encodes CVSSNRLAGTVMQFF.

A word on this clonotype: The CDR3 does not end in the conserved phenylalanine or tryptophan, so this is likely a read error. The CDR3 loop reads CASSYGLTPGESQYL. The CDR3 DNA follows: TGTGCCAGCAGTTATGGCCTCACCCCGGGAGAAAGCCAGTACCTC. The chain has TRBV6-5 and TRBJ2-5; TRBD2 is a possible D gene (6 bases). CDR1 is MNHEY and CDR2 is SVGAGI in the germline V gene. CDR3 size: 15 residues. With 3 bases removed from V and 10 bases from J, the gap between germline ends came to 21 bases.

This clonotype was seen only a few times. The chain links TRBV29-1 to TRBJ1-5; D is undetermined. The germline gives CDR1 SQVTM, CDR2 ANQGSEA. The CDR3 is made up of 13 amino acids. Trimming removed 4 bases at V and 4 bases at J, with 11 bases between. In DNA form, the CDR3 reads TGCAGCGTTGGTGTACAGACAAATCAGCCCCAGCATTTT. This encodes CSVGVQTNQPQHF.

The V call is TRBV20-1, the J call TRBJ2-3; no definite D call. This CDR3 contains 13 residues. The ends were cut back, 7 bases at V and 0 bases at J, with 11 bases in the middle. Germline V gives CDR1 DFQATT, CDR2 SNEGSKA (reference sequence). The CDR3, as DNA: TGCAGTGTTGGTGTTGACAGCACAGATACGCAGTATTTT. Its translation: CSVGVDSTDTQYF.

In the case of this clonotype: Its ends do not fully match the called genes, so a read error is possible. The J gene is TRBJ2-5, the V gene TRBV12-3 or TRBV12-4; the D gene is possibly TRBD1 (5 bases). CDR3 length: 13 amino acids. CDR3 nucleotides: TGTGTCAGCAGTTTGGCCAAGGGGGAGACCCAGTACTTC. As protein: CVSSLAKGETQYF.

To note about this clonotype: Germline and junction disagree at one end, which may indicate a read error. The V gene is TRBV6-2 or TRBV6-3, the J gene TRBJ2-7, with D maybe TRBD2 (6 bases). Germline values: CDR1 MNHEY, CDR2 SVGEGT. This CDR3 comprises 14 residues. Written as DNA, the CDR3 is TGTGCCAGTAGTTACTCGGGCGGGGTGCACGAGCAGTACTTC. This gives the protein CASSYSGGVHEQYF.

This clonotype appeared a single time. The V and J genes are TRBV6-5 and TRBJ2-1, with D possibly being TRBD1 (5 bases). Trimming cost V 3 bases and J 16 bases, with 22 bases left between them. Germline CDR1 MNHEY, CDR2 SVGAGI. This CDR3 region has 14 residues. The CDR3 DNA is TGTGCCAGCAGTTATTCCCCTGGGGCCAATGATCAATTCTTC. Protein: CASSYSPGANDQFF.

This clonotype was seen once. V gene TRBV11-2 combines with J gene TRBJ2-7, with 9 bases that match TRBD2. Germline CDR1 reads SGHAT; CDR2 reads FQNNGV. The CDR3 spans 14 residues. The CDR3 reads CASSLVGGGDEHYV. The CDR3 nucleotides are TGTGCCAGCAGCTTAGTGGGCGGGGGGGACGAGCACTACGTC.

With regard to this clonotype: An end of the junction does not agree with germline; a read error may underlie this. This sequence joins TRBV6-5 and TRBJ1-6; TRBD1 aligns across 10 bases. CDR3 length equals 13 residues. CDR1 is MNHEY and CDR2 is SVGAGI in the germline V gene. CDR3 bases: TGTCCCAGCAGAGGGACAGGGGATCCACCCCTCCACTTT. Its protein product is CPSRGTGDPPLHF.